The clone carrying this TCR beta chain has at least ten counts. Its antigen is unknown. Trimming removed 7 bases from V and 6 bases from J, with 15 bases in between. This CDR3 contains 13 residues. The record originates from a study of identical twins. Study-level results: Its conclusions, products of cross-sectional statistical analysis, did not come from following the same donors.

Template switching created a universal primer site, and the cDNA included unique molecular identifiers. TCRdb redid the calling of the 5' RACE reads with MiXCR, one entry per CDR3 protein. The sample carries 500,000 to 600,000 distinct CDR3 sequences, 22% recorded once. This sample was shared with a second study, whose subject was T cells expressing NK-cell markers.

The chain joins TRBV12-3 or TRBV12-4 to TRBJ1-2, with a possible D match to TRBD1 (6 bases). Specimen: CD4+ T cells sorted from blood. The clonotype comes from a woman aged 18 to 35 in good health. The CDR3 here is CASNRQAVNGYTF. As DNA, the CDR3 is TGTGCCAGCAATCGACAGGCCGTGAATGGCTACACCTTC.